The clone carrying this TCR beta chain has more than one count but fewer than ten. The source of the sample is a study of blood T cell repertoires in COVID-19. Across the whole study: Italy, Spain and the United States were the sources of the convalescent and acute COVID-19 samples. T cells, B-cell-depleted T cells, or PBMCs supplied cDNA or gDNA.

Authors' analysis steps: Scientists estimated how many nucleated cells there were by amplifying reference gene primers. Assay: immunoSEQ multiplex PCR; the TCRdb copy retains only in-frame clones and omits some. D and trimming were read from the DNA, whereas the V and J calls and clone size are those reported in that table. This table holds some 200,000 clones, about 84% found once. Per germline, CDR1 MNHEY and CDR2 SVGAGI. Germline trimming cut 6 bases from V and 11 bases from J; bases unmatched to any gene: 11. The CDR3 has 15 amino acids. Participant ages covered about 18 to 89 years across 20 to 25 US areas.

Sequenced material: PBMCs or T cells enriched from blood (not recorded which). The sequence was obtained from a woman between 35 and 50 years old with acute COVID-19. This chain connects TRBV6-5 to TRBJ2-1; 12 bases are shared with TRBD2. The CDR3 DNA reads TGTGCCAGCAGACCCCGACTAGCGGGAGTCCATAAGCAGTTCTTC. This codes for CASRPRLAGVHKQFF.